This record looks at one T cell receptor (beta chain) sequence and its context. Sequenced by immunoSEQ multiplex PCR; TCRdb stores in-frame clones only, minus some. The sample lists a few hundred thousand clones, approximately 89% occurring once. The sample originates from a study of blood T cell repertoires in COVID-19. V was pared by 5 bases and J by 2 bases, with 5 bases of the junction left unmatched. This CDR3 has 14 amino acids. Germline CDR1 reads MDHEN; CDR2 reads SYDVKM. What was sequenced was peripheral blood. The rearrangement uses TRBV28 and TRBJ1-2, with 7 positions matching TRBD1. The clonotype comes from a woman aged 55-69 years with acute or convalescent COVID-19. This CDR3 is CASSPGGSNYGYTF. CDR3 sequence (DNA): TGTGCCAGCAGTCCAGGGGGATCAAACTATGGCTACACCTTC.